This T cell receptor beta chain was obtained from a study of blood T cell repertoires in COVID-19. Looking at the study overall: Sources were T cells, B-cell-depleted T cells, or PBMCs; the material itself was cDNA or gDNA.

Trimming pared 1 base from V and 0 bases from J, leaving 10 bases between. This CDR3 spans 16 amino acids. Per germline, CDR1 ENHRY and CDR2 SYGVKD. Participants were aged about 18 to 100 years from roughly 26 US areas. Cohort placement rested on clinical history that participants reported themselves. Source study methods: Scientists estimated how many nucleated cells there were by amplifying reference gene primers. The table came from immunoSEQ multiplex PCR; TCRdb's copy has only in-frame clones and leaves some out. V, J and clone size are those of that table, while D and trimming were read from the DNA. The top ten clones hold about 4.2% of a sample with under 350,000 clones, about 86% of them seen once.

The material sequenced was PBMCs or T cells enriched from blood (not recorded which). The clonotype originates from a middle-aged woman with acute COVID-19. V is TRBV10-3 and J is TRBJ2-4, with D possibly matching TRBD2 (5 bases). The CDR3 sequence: CAISEWETVAKNIQYF. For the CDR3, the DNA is TGTGCCATCAGTGAGTGGGAGACTGTAGCCAAAAACATTCAGTACTTC.